This T cell receptor (beta chain) was profiled in a study of blood T cells in healthy people across ages. Unmatched junction bases numbered 3, after V lost 4 bases and J lost 4 bases. Germline assignment: CDR1 DFQATT and CDR2 SNEGSKA (reference sequence). This CDR3 contains 14 residues. Whole-study results and caveats: When set beside aged donors, long-lived donors presented more naive CD4+ cells and higher diversity.

This clonotype was seen many times. Its antigen is undetermined. A sample-barcoded 5' primer and a J-beta primer mix were used in a second PCR of about 7 to 12 cycles. Researchers report that each sample yielded at least 3 million CDR3-containing paired-end reads. TCRdb reprocessed the 5' RACE reads via MiXCR and lists one record per CDR3 protein. The repertoire holds about 640,000 distinct CDR3 sequences, with approximately 30% as singletons. The rearrangement uses TRBV20-1 and TRBJ2-1; 11 bases align to TRBD2. Sequenced input: blood. The sequence was collected from a woman of 80 years or more in good health. This CDR3 is CSATTSGVYNEQFF. The CDR3 bases are TGCAGTGCTACGACTAGCGGGGTTTACAATGAGCAGTTCTTC.